Included here is one T cell receptor (beta chain) sequence, with context. The CDR3 has 14 amino acids. V was clipped by 5 bases and J by 4 bases, with 11 bases between them. Germline V lookup: CDR1 SEHNR, CDR2 FQNEAQ (reference sequence). Only in-frame clones appear in the TCRdb table, and some are missing; sequencing was by immunoSEQ multiplex PCR. The sample comprises roughly 45,000 clones, 80% to 95% of which are singletons, and around 3.9% rests with the top ten. The sample belongs to a study of technical replicates of blood from a few donors. The V call is TRBV7-9, the J call TRBJ2-2, with D maybe TRBD2 (6 bases). The source of this sequence is a human donor in good health. Some clones in this sample may be carry-over from other donors' samples. The sample consisted of PBMCs. In DNA, the CDR3 is TGTGCCAGCAGCCCGGGACTCTCCACCGGGGAGCTGTTTTTT. Encoded protein: CASSPGLSTGELFF.